What follows are 12 T cell receptor beta chains derived from one specimen sequenced in a study of beta chain features in type 1 diabetes. Expressed TCRB transcripts were sequenced after all isolated RNA was converted to cDNA. TCRdb's table, derived via immunoSEQ multiplex PCR, lists solely in-frame clones and lacks some. This table has under 450,000 clones, around 14% appearing once. Sequencing was carried out using naive CD4+ T cells from blood. All receptors derive from a man aged 25 to 40 in good health.

This clone has just a few counts. This chain uses TRBV4-3 with TRBJ2-7; 7 nucleotides line up with TRBD2. Germline-derived CDR1 and CDR2 are LGHNA and YSLEER. Unmatched junction bases numbered 6, after V lost 0 bases and J lost 4 bases. This CDR3 region has 15 residues. The DNA for the CDR3 is TGCGCCAGCAGCCAAGATCCTAGCGGCCGTTACGAGCAGTACGTC. Protein: CASSQDPSGRYEQYV.

This clone was seen a few times. The chain carries TRBV5-4 and TRBJ2-1; 7 positions agree with TRBD2. V lost 0 bases, J lost 5 bases, and 2 bases stayed unmatched. CDR1 is SGHNT and CDR2 is YYREEE in the germline V gene (reference sequence). The CDR3 is 14 residues long. CDR3 sequence (DNA): TGTGCCAGCAGCTTGGCTAGCGGAAACAATGAGCAGTTCTTC. Translated, it gives CASSLASGNNEQFF.

This clone came up a few times. J is TRBJ1-2 and V is TRBV12-5; D is unresolved. The CDR3 is 11 residues long. Germline-derived CDR1 and CDR2 are LGHNT and FRNRAP. Trimming removed 3 bases from V and 6 bases from J, with 5 bases in between. The CDR3, as DNA: TGTGCTAGTGGTTTTCTCGATGGCTACACCTTC. Protein sequence: CASGFLDGYTF.

V usage is TRBV6-5 and J usage is TRBJ2-3; D is possibly TRBD2 (6 bases). CDR1 is MNHEY, CDR2 SVGAGI, per germline. The CDR3 runs 12 residues. V was cut by 5 bases and J by 5 bases, with 8 bases left in between. The CDR3 DNA sequence: TGTGCCAGCAGTCCGGGGGTAGATACGCAGTATTTT. Translating gives CASSPGVDTQYF.

This clone was seen many times. The chain uses TRBV29-1 and TRBJ2-1; D possibly uses TRBD1 or TRBD2 (5 bases each). V was clipped by 8 bases and J by 8 bases, with 19 bases between them. This CDR3 contains 13 residues. Germline CDR1 reads SQVTM; CDR2 reads ANQGSEA. CDR3 sequence (DNA): TGCAGCCCGTGGGGGATCATGGGCGATGAGCAGTTCTTC. This sequence encodes CSPWGIMGDEQFF.

The chain employs TRBV29-1 and TRBJ1-1, with 8 positions matching TRBD1. Germline CDR1 is SQVTM and CDR2 is ANQGSEA. The CDR3 extends over 10 amino acids. The J segment lost 11 bases and the V segment lost 6 bases, leaving 5 bases of the junction unmatched. The CDR3 DNA follows: TGCAGCGTGGACAGGGATTGGGCTTTCTTT. Translating gives CSVDRDWAFF. The complete variable domain, with remaining parts taken from reference TRBV29-1 and TRBJ1-1, reads SAVISQKPSRDICQRGTSLTIQCQVDSQVTMMFWYRQQPGQSLTLIATANQGSEATYESGFVIDKFPISRPNLTFSTLTVSNMSPEDSSIYLCSVDRDWAFFGQGTRLTVV.

The genes are TRBV19 and TRBJ2-1; D is uncertain. V dropped 7 bases and J dropped 5 bases, with 18 bases sitting between them. The germline V gene encodes CDR1 LNHDA and CDR2 SQIVND (reference sequence). This CDR3 contains 15 residues. In DNA form, the CDR3 reads TGTGCCAGTACGGGTCCCGGCACCTTCAACAATGAGCAGTTCTTC. Protein sequence: CASTGPGTFNNEQFF.

The sample holds a few counts of this clone. This chain links TRBV7-9 with TRBJ1-1; 8 bases line up with TRBD1. Germline CDR1 SEHNR, CDR2 FQNEAQ (reference sequence). The CDR3 length is 14 residues. J lost 5 bases, V lost 5 bases, and 7 bases had no gene match. Here the CDR3 DNA reads TGTGCCAGCAGCCGGACAGGGAGAGAGACTGAAGCTTTCTTT. As protein: CASSRTGRETEAFF. The variable domain in full, completed from reference TRBV7-9 and TRBJ1-1, reads DTGVSQNPRHKITKRGQNVTFRCDPISEHNRLYWYRQTLGQGPEFLTYFQNEAQLEKSRLLSDRFSAERPKGSFSTLEIQRTEQGDSAMYLCASSRTGRETEAFFGQGTRLTVV.

The rearrangement uses TRBV9 and TRBJ2-1, with D possibly matching TRBD2 (6 bases). Germline CDR1 is SGDLS and CDR2 is YYNGEE. V was pared by 4 bases and J by 9 bases, with 11 bases between. The CDR3 runs 12 residues. The CDR3 DNA sequence: TGTGCCAGCAGCTCATCCGGGGGTGAGCAGTTCTTC. Amino acid sequence: CASSSSGGEQFF.

This clone was observed a few times. The chain has TRBV2 and TRBJ2-5; no clear D. Germline loops: CDR1 SNHLY, CDR2 FYNNEI. V was clipped by 3 bases and J by 3 bases, with 8 bases between them. This CDR3 has 13 amino acids. The DNA of the CDR3 is TGTGCCAGCAGTGATGGGCAGAAAGAGACCCAGTACTTC. It translates to CASSDGQKETQYF.

The genes are TRBV30 and TRBJ1-1; TRBD1 is a possible D gene (5 bases). Germline V CDR1 and CDR2: GTSNPN, SVGIG (reference sequence). The V end was cut by 0 bases, the J end by 7 bases, with 6 bases between. This CDR3 spans 11 amino acids. The CDR3 here is CAWSVQDEAFF. The CDR3 coding sequence is TGTGCCTGGAGTGTACAGGATGAAGCTTTCTTT.

J is TRBJ2-7 and V is TRBV7-2; unclear D gene. This CDR3 region has 13 residues. V was cut by 2 bases and J by 2 bases, with 7 bases left in between. CDR1 is SGHTA, CDR2 FQGNSA, per germline. DNA for the CDR3: TGTGCCAGCAGCTTATTCTGGGCCTACGAGCAGTACGTC. It translates to CASSLFWAYEQYV.